The rows below give T cell receptor beta chains drawn from one sample of a study of spatial heterogeneity in lung cancer. TCRdb ran MiXCR on the 5' RACE reads and lists one entry per CDR3 protein. The sample lists fewer than 45,000 distinct CDR3 sequences, 10% to 13% occurring once. Material: PBMCs, obtained at follow-up. The source is a female donor with early-stage non-small cell lung cancer. Both conserved end residues are part of each CDR3. A D gene is named only where the DNA matches it firmly. Only part of the rows carry a size: once, few, many, or a class if the clone is expanded.

>NA|TRBD2|TRBV20-1|TRBJ2-1
TGCAGTGCTTCCCCCCTAGCGGGGGAACCCCTGGAGCAGTTCTTC
CSASPLAGEPLEQFF
>many|TRBD1|TRBV29-1|TRBJ2-7
TGCAGCGTGGCCGGGACAGACTCCTACGAGCAGTACTTC
CSVAGTDSYEQYF
>NA|NA|TRBV6-6|TRBJ2-1
TGTGCCAGCAGGGGGGATGAGCAGTTCTTC
CASRGDEQFF
>NA|NA|TRBV2|TRBJ2-6
TGTGCCAGCAGTCAGCTAACCTCGTCTTCTGGGGCCAACGTCCTGACTTTC
CASSQLTSSSGANVLTF
>many|TRBD2|TRBV3-1|TRBJ2-3
TGTGCCAGCAGCCCGGGGGGGGGAGCTAGCACAGATACGCAGTATTTT
CASSPGGGASTDTQYF
>few|NA|TRBV6-5|TRBJ2-3
TGTGCCAGCCTGCGCCCCCAGACAGATACGCAGTATTTT
CASLRPQTDTQYF
>few|TRBD1|TRBV15|TRBJ1-1
TGTGCCACCAGCCCGCGGGACAGGGAACTGGCTGAAGCTTTCTTT
CATSPRDRELAEAFF
>NA|NA|TRBV18|TRBJ2-4
TGTGCCAGCTCACCTCTGGCACCTGGAATTAGCCAAAACATTCAGTACTTC
CASSPLAPGISQNIQYF
>NA|NA|TRBV7-3|TRBJ2-6
TGTGCCAGCAACTACCCGGGGGCCAACGTCCTGACTTTC
CASNYPGANVLTF
>NA|NA|TRBV2|TRBJ2-7
TGTGCCAGCACGGTGGCAGGGCGAACCTACGAGCAGTACTTC
CASTVAGRTYEQYF
>few|NA|TRBV24-1|TRBJ2-2
TGTGCCACCAGTGATCCCCGCCGACAGGACTCGAACACCGGGGAGCTGTTTTTT
CATSDPRRQDSNTGELFF
>few|NA|TRBV4-3|TRBJ2-2
TGCGCCAGCAGCCAAGATCAGGTGGTATGGACCGGGGAGCTGTTTTTT
CASSQDQVVWTGELFF
>few|TRBD1|TRBV7-3|TRBJ1-1
TGTGCCAGCAGCTCTCCCGGGACAGGGGGTCGTGATGAAGCTTTCTTT
CASSSPGTGGRDEAFF
>NA|NA|TRBV4-2|TRBJ2-7
TGTGCCAGCAGCCAAGCCAGGGGCTCCTACGAGCAGTACTTC
CASSQARGSYEQYF
>many|NA|TRBV3-1|TRBJ1-6
TGTGCCAGCAGCCCCGGGATCCCCGGCCGGTCCTATAATTCACCCCTCCACTTT
CASSPGIPGRSYNSPLHF
>NA|TRBD1|TRBV7-2|TRBJ1-1
TGTGCCAGCAGCCCCACCGCCGGGACAGGGGGACAAGCTTTCTTT
CASSPTAGTGGQAFF
>NA|NA|TRBV4-2|TRBJ1-2
TGTGCCAGCAGCCAAGAGATCGGGTTAGGTGGCTACACCTTC
CASSQEIGLGGYTF
>many|TRBD1|TRBV24-1|TRBJ1-2
TGTGCCACCAGCGGGACAGGGCTAGGGTATGGCTACACCTTC
CATSGTGLGYGYTF
>few|NA|TRBV12-3/TRBV12-4|TRBJ1-5
TGTGCCAGCAGTTTATCGGGCCGGACCCAGCATTTT
CASSLSGRTQHF
>few|NA|TRBV2|TRBJ2-7
TGTGCCAGCTTGGGGGGCGAGCAGTACTTC
CASLGGEQYF
>once|NA|TRBV19|TRBJ1-4
TGTGCCAGTAGTATAGATAGGACGGATGAAAAACTGTTTTTT
CASSIDRTDEKLFF
>NA|NA|TRBV28|TRBJ2-3
TGTGCCAGCAGTTTATGGGGGGGCGCGGGCACAGATACGCAGTATTTT
CASSLWGGAGTDTQYF
>NA|NA|TRBV2|TRBJ2-2
TGTGCCAGCAGTGTAATCAACGGTGTCGGGGAGCTGTTTTTT
CASSVINGVGELFF
>many|NA|TRBV4-1|TRBJ2-1
TGCGCCAGCAGCCAAGACGGACTCGAGCAGTTCTTC
CASSQDGLEQFF
>NA|TRBD2|TRBV12-3/TRBV12-4|TRBJ2-2
TGTGCCAGCAGTTTCGACCTTAGCGGGGTTCCCGGGGAGCTGTTTTTT
CASSFDLSGVPGELFF
>few|NA|TRBV12-3/TRBV12-4|TRBJ2-3
TGTGCCAGCAGCCGTCCAGCTAGCGAGAACACAGATACGCAGTATTTT
CASSRPASENTDTQYF
>many|TRBD2|TRBV18|TRBJ2-1
TGTGCCAGCTCCCCCGGACTAGCGGGGGACAATGAGCAGTTCTTC
CASSPGLAGDNEQFF
>many|NA|TRBV28|TRBJ2-2
TGTGCCAGCAGTTTTTCCCCCACGGGTGGCACCGGGGAGCTGTTTTTT
CASSFSPTGGTGELFF
>few|NA|TRBV11-2|TRBJ1-2
TGTGCCAGCAGCCAAGGGGTTAACTATGGCTACACCTTC
CASSQGVNYGYTF
>NA|TRBD2|TRBV4-3|TRBJ2-3
TGCGCCAGCAGCCTAGCGGGCCGGGACACAGATACGCAGTATTTT
CASSLAGRDTDTQYF
>NA|NA|TRBV19|TRBJ1-5
TGTGCCAGTAGTAGACAGGTTAGCAATCAGCCCCAGCATTTT
CASSRQVSNQPQHF
>many|NA|TRBV3-1|TRBJ1-5
TGTGCCAGCAGCCAAGCAGGGTCGGGCAATCAGCCCCAGCATTTT
CASSQAGSGNQPQHF
>few|TRBD2|TRBV5-1|TRBJ2-1
TGCGCCAGCAGCCCGACTAGCGGGGCGTGGAATGAGCAGTTCTTC
CASSPTSGAWNEQFF
>many|TRBD1|TRBV28|TRBJ1-4
TGTGCCAGCAGTACAATCCGGGACAGGGTAGGGACAACTAATGAAAAACTGTTTTTT
CASSTIRDRVGTTNEKLFF
>NA|TRBD1|TRBV28|TRBJ2-5
TGTGCCAGCAGTTTAACATTTTTTCGGGACAGAAAACAAGAGACCCAGTACTTC
CASSLTFFRDRKQETQYF
>many|NA|TRBV28|TRBJ1-5
TGTGCCAGCAGTCTTGGGTCTGCCAATCAGCCCCAGCATTTT
CASSLGSANQPQHF
>few|NA|TRBV10-2|TRBJ2-4
TGCGCCAGCAGTGGGGAGTTCAAAAACATTCAGTACTTC
CASSGEFKNIQYF
>many|NA|TRBV7-9|TRBJ2-7
TGTGCCAGCAGCTTAGCTGTACGGACTTCGAGTGCGCAGTACTTC
CASSLAVRTSSAQYF
>many|NA|TRBV5-1|TRBJ1-1
TGCGCCAGCAGCTCTACAGGAGTGAACACTGAAGCTTTCTTT
CASSSTGVNTEAFF
>many|NA|TRBV7-9|TRBJ2-7
TGTGCCAGCAGCTTAGAAAAGATCAGCGAGCAGTACTTC
CASSLEKISEQYF
>many|TRBD2|TRBV20-1|TRBJ2-3
TGCAGTGCCAGCGGGGAAATGACAGATACGCAGTATTTT
CSASGEMTDTQYF
>NA|TRBD1|TRBV11-2|TRBJ2-5
TGTGCCAGCAGCCGGCGGGACAGGGGAGTCAGTGGGGAGACCCAGTACTTC
CASSRRDRGVSGETQYF
>NA|TRBD2|TRBV10-3|TRBJ2-5
TGTGCCACCCGCGGGACTAGCGGGGAAGAGACCCAGTACTTC
CATRGTSGEETQYF
>many|TRBD2|TRBV10-3|TRBJ2-1
TGTGCCATCAGTGAAGGGACTAGCGGGACGAGCTCCTACAATGAGCAGTTCTTC
CAISEGTSGTSSYNEQFF
>few|NA|TRBV15|TRBJ2-7
TGTGCCACCAGCAGAGATTTAAGGACGGCGCAGTACTTC
CATSRDLRTAQYF
>NA|TRBD2|TRBV7-7|TRBJ2-5
TGTGCCAGCAGCCGGGGACTAGCCTCTGAAGGCCAGTACTTC
CASSRGLASEGQYF
>many|NA|TRBV11-1|TRBJ1-5
TGTGCCAGCAGCCTCTCGAACACCGGGCAGCCCCAGCATTTT
CASSLSNTGQPQHF